Following are 22 T cell receptor beta chains from one sample sequenced in a study of cytomegalovirus exposure and HLA in healthy donors. Amplification used 60 Vbeta primers and 13 Jbeta primers. Assay: immunoSEQ multiplex PCR; the TCRdb copy retains only in-frame clones and omits some. The data hold over 110,000 clones, with 70% to 85% observed a single time. Material for sequencing was PBMCs. All receptors derive from a woman in her forties or fifties in good health and CMV-seropositive.

V and J are TRBV5-6 and TRBJ2-2; 11 bases map to TRBD2. Germline CDR1 is SGHDT and CDR2 is YYEEEE. The CDR3 runs 17 residues. With V trimmed by 4 bases and J by 5 bases, 10 bases remained unmatched. The CDR3 DNA is TGTGCCAGCAGCATCCGAAGGACTAGCGGGTGGACCGGGGAGCTGTTTTTT. It specifies CASSIRRTSGWTGELFF.

The chain uses TRBV28 and TRBJ1-1; tentative D call: TRBD1 (5 bases). This CDR3 has 14 residues. Germline lookup yields CDR1 MDHEN and CDR2 SYDVKM. V was shortened by 5 bases and J by 3 bases, with 13 bases between the two germline ends. CDR3 nucleotides: TGTGCCAGCAGTCTCCCAGGGCAGCACACTGAAGCTTTCTTT. This sequence encodes CASSLPGQHTEAFF.

V usage is TRBV7-3 and J usage is TRBJ1-3; D might be TRBD1 (6 bases). This CDR3 has 15 residues. Germline V gives CDR1 SGHTA, CDR2 FQGTGA. V dropped 5 bases and J dropped 4 bases, with 15 bases sitting between them. The CDR3 DNA is TGTGCCAGCAGCCAAGGGGGGGCTTACGGAAACACCATATATTTT. The encoded protein is CASSQGGAYGNTIYF.

The rearrangement joins TRBV7-2 to TRBJ1-3, with D maybe TRBD1 (6 bases). CDR1 is SGHTA, CDR2 FQGNSA, per germline. CDR3 length equals 17 residues. V shed 1 base and J shed 0 bases, with 13 bases lying between them. The CDR3 DNA is TGTGCCAGCAGCTTAGTTTGGACAGTAGGCTCTGGAAACACCATATATTTT. Translated: CASSLVWTVGSGNTIYF.

The V call is TRBV15, the J call TRBJ2-5, with a possible D match to TRBD2 (5 bases). V lost 3 bases and J lost 4, with 12 bases in between. In germline, CDR1 is LNHNV, CDR2 YYDKDF (reference sequence). CDR3 length: 14 residues. CDR3 protein: CATSSSRGIETQYF. The CDR3 DNA sequence: TGTGCCACCAGCAGTTCCCGAGGGATAGAGACCCAGTACTTC.

The V gene is TRBV2, the J gene TRBJ2-7; no reliable D call. Between the trimmed V and J ends, which lost 10 bases and 5 bases, there was a span of 12 bases. The CDR3 runs to 11 residues. CDR1 is SNHLY and CDR2 is FYNNEI in the germline V gene. CDR3 loop: CATSYDNEQYF. CDR3 coding DNA: TGTGCCACCTCGTACGACAACGAGCAGTACTTC.

The CDR3 DNA follows: TGTGCCAGCAGCTTACTAGCGGGGGATGAGCAGTTCTTC. Translating gives CASSLLAGDEQFF. The chain employs TRBV7-3 and TRBJ2-1; 10 bases line up with TRBD2. Trimming cost V 2 bases and J 8 bases; bases outside gene matches: 0. Per the germline V gene, CDR1 is SGHTA and CDR2 is FQGTGA. The CDR3 sequence is 13 residues long.

This clone was recorded only once. CDR3 loop: CASKGQGTTGELFF. Written as DNA, the CDR3 is TGCGCCAGCAAAGGACAGGGGACCACCGGGGAGCTGTTTTTT. The chain employs TRBV5-1 and TRBJ2-2, with TRBD1 identical over 9 bases. The CDR3 consists of 14 residues. Germline CDR1 reads SGHRS; CDR2 reads YFSETQ. The V gene end was trimmed by 6 bases and the J gene end by 4 bases; junction bases not matched to a gene: 4. Full variable domain (outside the CDR3, taken from reference TRBV5-1 and TRBJ2-2): KAGVTQTPRYLIKTRGQQVTLSCSPISGHRSVSWYQQTPGQGLQFLFEYFSETQRNKGNFPGRFSGRQFSNSRSEMNVSTLELGDSALYLCASKGQGTTGELFFGEGSRLTVL.

This sequence joins TRBV6-5 and TRBJ2-7; TRBD1 matches 10 bases. The germline gives CDR1 MNHEY, CDR2 SVGAGI. Germline trimming cut 2 bases from V and 4 bases from J; bases unmatched to any gene: 5. The CDR3 has 15 residues. The chain's CDR3 is CASSYRDRGTYEQYF. The CDR3 DNA sequence: TGTGCCAGCAGTTACCGGGACAGGGGAACGTACGAGCAGTACTTC.

The chain carries TRBV2 and TRBJ2-7, with 14 bases lining up with TRBD2. CDR3 size: 15 residues. The trim removed 6 bases at V and 4 bases at J, leaving 5 bases unmatched. Per the germline V gene, CDR1 is SNHLY and CDR2 is FYNNEI. The CDR3 is CASREGTSGGYEQYF. The CDR3 DNA is TGTGCCAGCAGGGAGGGGACTAGCGGGGGTTACGAGCAGTACTTC.

The chain has TRBV7-3 and TRBJ1-1; 9 bases agree with TRBD1. The CDR3 length is 13 residues. Germline values: CDR1 SGHTA, CDR2 FQGTGA. V shed 5 bases, J shed 7 bases, and the junction held 5 bases outside the gene matches. CDR3 sequence reads: CASSPDRGSEAFF. In DNA form, the CDR3 reads TGTGCCAGCAGCCCGGACAGGGGCAGTGAAGCTTTCTTT.

The chain has TRBV9 and TRBJ2-1; 11 bases align to TRBD2. The ends lost 0 bases at V and 5 bases at J; junction bases unmatched: 1. The CDR3 consists of 15 residues. CDR1 SGDLS and CDR2 YYNGEE come from the germline V gene. CDR3 residues: CASSVALAGDNEQFF. DNA for the CDR3: TGTGCCAGCAGCGTAGCACTAGCGGGGGACAATGAGCAGTTCTTC.

The rearrangement uses TRBV19 and TRBJ2-7, with 10 bases fitting TRBD1. Trimming cost V 3 bases and J 4 bases; bases outside gene matches: 12. From germline, CDR1 is LNHDA and CDR2 SQIVND (reference sequence). This CDR3 comprises 17 residues. The CDR3 DNA reads TGTGCCAGTAGTATGGGGGCCGGACAGGGGGGGACTTACGAGCAGTACTTC. Protein: CASSMGAGQGGTYEQYF.

This chain joins TRBV2 and TRBJ1-2, with D possibly TRBD1 on 5 matching bases. The CDR3 totals 13 residues. Germline-derived CDR1 and CDR2 are SNHLY and FYNNEI. Trimming pared 2 bases from V and 4 bases from J, leaving 8 bases between. The CDR3 region is CASSERTLYGYTF. The CDR3 DNA reads TGTGCCAGCAGTGAAAGGACACTCTATGGCTACACCTTC.

The rearrangement uses TRBV28 and TRBJ2-3; no clear D gene. CDR3 length equals 15 residues. Trimming shortened V by 5 bases and J by 2 bases, and 14 bases separated the two germline ends. The germline gives CDR1 MDHEN, CDR2 SYDVKM. The CDR3 DNA is TGTGCCAGCAGTCGACAAGAAGCTTACACAGATACGCAGTATTTT. As protein: CASSRQEAYTDTQYF.

The rearrangement uses TRBV7-6 and TRBJ1-2, with D possibly matching TRBD1 (6 bases). CDR1 and CDR2 (germline): SGHVS, FNYEAQ. The germline V and J ends were trimmed by 10 bases and 0 bases, with 15 bases remaining between them. The CDR3 has 14 amino acids. The CDR3 region has the DNA TGTGCCACGGGACACCCGATCTCTAACTATGGCTACACCTTC. This translates into CATGHPISNYGYTF.

The rearrangement uses TRBV10-2 and TRBJ2-5, with a weak D call TRBD2 (6 bases). Near its end, the DNA agrees better with TRBJ2-7, so the J call may be wrong. Germline V gives CDR1 WSHSY, CDR2 SAAADI. The CDR3 totals 15 residues. As DNA, the CDR3 is TGCGCCAGCAGTGAGTCGGCGGGGTCCTCCTACGAGCAGTACTTC. The encoded protein is CASSESAGSSYEQYF.

The chain is built from TRBV30 and TRBJ1-5; a possible D gene is TRBD1 (6 bases). Germline-derived CDR1 and CDR2 are GTSNPN and SVGIG (reference sequence). V lost 1 base and J lost 2, with 18 bases in between. This CDR3 contains 17 residues. Here the CDR3 reads CAWSGRFGGAGNQPQHF. Here the CDR3 DNA reads TGTGCCTGGAGTGGCCGCTTCGGGGGGGCTGGCAATCAGCCCCAGCATTTT.

V usage is TRBV6-5 and J usage is TRBJ1-1; maybe TRBD1 (5 bases). CDR1 MNHEY and CDR2 SVGAGI come from the germline V gene. V lost 6 bases and J lost 2, with 16 bases in between. The CDR3 sequence is 15 residues long. The CDR3 DNA reads TGTGCCAGCAGCTCAAGACAGTTCCTTAACACTGAAGCTTTCTTT. Amino acid sequence: CASSSRQFLNTEAFF.

CDR3 in DNA: TGTGCCAGCAGCTTGAGTGGCCTCGGGACAGACACAGATACGCAGTATTTT. Its translation is CASSLSGLGTDTDTQYF. The chain joins TRBV11-3 to TRBJ2-3, with 7 nucleotides matching TRBD1. The CDR3 runs 17 residues. J was trimmed by 2 bases and V by 3 bases; bases with no gene match: 11. Germline V gives CDR1 SGHNT, CDR2 YENEEA.

Here the CDR3 reads CASSVAGGPNYGYTF. In DNA form, the CDR3 reads TGCGCCAGCAGCGTAGCAGGGGGCCCTAACTATGGCTACACCTTC. The V gene is TRBV5-1, the J gene TRBJ1-2, with 8 bases fitting TRBD1. This CDR3 comprises 15 residues. Germline values: CDR1 SGHRS, CDR2 YFSETQ. V was clipped by 4 bases and J by 0 bases; unmatched bases: 5.

This clone has only one observation. The chain combines TRBV19 with TRBJ1-3, with a possible D match to TRBD1 (6 bases). The CDR3 extends over 19 amino acids. Germline V gene sequence: CDR1 LNHDA, CDR2 SQIVND (reference sequence). V dropped 5 bases and J dropped 0 bases, with 23 bases sitting between them. This chain's CDR3 is CASSFQMRAGHLSGNTIYF. CDR3 nucleotide sequence: TGTGCCAGTAGTTTTCAGATGCGAGCGGGACACCTCTCTGGAAACACCATATATTTT.